One and the same sample provided the 17 T cell receptor beta chains below, sequenced in a study of blood T cells in healthy people across ages. Together with a sample-barcoded 5' primer, a J-beta primer mix was included in a second PCR lasting roughly 6 to 12 cycles. TCRdb passed the 5' RACE reads through MiXCR, listing each CDR3 protein once. The sample records 850,000 to 950,000 distinct CDR3 sequences, 29% being singletons. Input material: blood. Receptors originate from an elderly woman in good health.

This clonotype was picked up many times. V and J are TRBV12-3 or TRBV12-4 and TRBJ2-7; D may be TRBD1 (5 bases). The germline V and J ends were trimmed by 0 bases and 6 bases, with 12 bases remaining between them. The CDR3 covers 14 residues. The chain's CDR3 is CASSLAGATREQYF. Written as DNA, the CDR3 is TGTGCCAGCAGTTTAGCTGGGGCTACCCGCGAGCAGTACTTC.

In its sample, this clonotype was seen many times. The chain joins TRBV5-4 to TRBJ2-5; TRBD1 aligns across 10 bases. V lost 4 bases and J lost 2; bases outside the gene matches: 5. Germline CDR1 reads SGHNT; CDR2 reads YYREEE (reference sequence). CDR3 length: 15 amino acids. The CDR3 region is CASSPGTGAQETQYF. For the CDR3, the DNA is TGTGCCAGCAGCCCCGGGACAGGGGCTCAAGAGACCCAGTACTTC.

Concerning this clonotype: Germline is not matched at one junction end, which may reflect a read error. V is TRBV12-3 or TRBV12-4 and J is TRBJ2-7; either TRBD1 or TRBD2 may fit D (5 bases each). This CDR3 has 13 residues. CDR3 DNA: TGTGCCTGCAGTTCCGGGACGCCTTACGAGCAGTACTTC. Its translation: CACSSGTPYEQYF.

The chain employs TRBV6-2 or TRBV6-3 and TRBJ2-3; D is ambiguous. The V gene's germline CDR1 is MNHEY and CDR2 SVGEGT. The CDR3 runs 16 residues. Trimming stripped 0 bases from V and 8 bases from J, with 18 bases between. The CDR3 reads CASSYSVTAPRVTQYF. The CDR3 DNA sequence: TGTGCCAGCAGTTACTCAGTAACCGCCCCGCGAGTTACGCAGTATTTT.

A word on this clonotype: A much larger clone is a single base away; this may be a read error. The genes are TRBV20-1 and TRBJ2-1; D remains unclear. CDR3 length: 12 amino acids. With 5 bases removed from V and 5 bases from J, the gap between germline ends came to 10 bases. Germline assignment: CDR1 DFQATT and CDR2 SNEGSKA (reference sequence). Here the CDR3 DNA reads TGCAGTGCTCGGTCGCAGCACAATGAGCAGTTCTTC. Its protein is CSARSQHNEQFF.

This clonotype was recorded at least ten times. V gene TRBV6-5 combines with J gene TRBJ2-6, with TRBD1 matching over 9 bases. Germline CDR1 is MNHEY and CDR2 is SVGAGI. The CDR3 consists of 18 residues. Trimming took 0 bases from V and 0 from J; bases not matched to a gene: 3. CDR3 DNA sequence: TGTGCCAGCAGTTACTCGGACAGGGGCGGCTCTGGGGCCAACGTCCTGACTTTC. It yields the protein CASSYSDRGGSGANVLTF.

This clonotype turned up a few times. V and J are TRBV5-1 and TRBJ2-2; tentative D call: TRBD1 (5 bases). The V end was cut by 0 bases, the J end by 1 base, with 7 bases between. Germline CDR1 SGHRS, CDR2 YFSETQ. The CDR3 extends over 15 amino acids. The CDR3 DNA reads as TGCGCCAGCAGCTTGGGGACAATGAACACCGGGGAGCTGTTTTTT. Its translation is CASSLGTMNTGELFF.

The chain couples TRBV7-8 to TRBJ1-2; tentative D call: TRBD1 (6 bases). Trimming cost V 4 bases and J 0 bases, with 21 bases left between them. Germline values: CDR1 SGHVS, CDR2 FQNEAQ. The CDR3 has 18 residues. CDR3 residues: CASSSARDKGRSNYGYTF. CDR3 DNA: TGTGCCAGCAGCTCAGCCCGGGACAAGGGCCGCTCTAACTATGGCTACACCTTC.

This clonotype was seen at least ten times. The chain links TRBV4-3 to TRBJ2-5; maybe TRBD2 (7 bases). Germline assignment: CDR1 LGHNA and CDR2 YSLEER. This CDR3 comprises 16 residues. V lost 0 bases to trimming and J lost 5 bases, with 16 bases between them. The CDR3 spells CASSQDGGGQGETQYF. The CDR3 nucleotides are TGCGCCAGCAGCCAAGATGGGGGGGGCCAGGGGGAGACCCAGTACTTC.

In its sample, this clonotype was seen many times. The chain recombines TRBV30 with TRBJ1-1; D is unresolved. The ends were cut back, 5 bases at V and 4 bases at J, with 17 bases in the middle. This CDR3 comprises 14 residues. CDR1 and CDR2 from the germline V gene are GTSNPN and SVGIG (reference sequence). In DNA form, the CDR3 reads TGTGCCTGGGGGGAAGGCGGGGTTCGCACTGAAGCTTTCTTT. It yields the protein CAWGEGGVRTEAFF.

The chain recombines TRBV2 with TRBJ1-5; D is unclear. Germline V CDR1 and CDR2: SNHLY, FYNNEI. The CDR3 sequence is 15 residues long. Trimming shortened V by 4 bases and J by 0 bases, and 10 bases separated the two germline ends. CDR3 sequence (DNA): TGTGCCAGCAGTGCTTTGAGGGATAGCAATCAGCCCCAGCATTTT. Its protein product is CASSALRDSNQPQHF.

This clonotype has at least ten counts. V is TRBV3-1 and J is TRBJ2-3; 10 positions agree with TRBD2. There are 16 residues in the CDR3. CDR1 is LGHDT and CDR2 is YNNKEL in the germline V gene (reference sequence). V lost 7 bases and J lost 4; bases outside the gene matches: 11. CDR3 in DNA: TGTGCCAGCACCTCTAAGCGGCTAGCGGGGGCAGATACGCAGTATTTT. This sequence encodes CASTSKRLAGADTQYF.

This clonotype was counted a few times. The chain links TRBV20-1 to TRBJ1-5, with 9 nucleotides matching TRBD1. Trimming took 4 bases from V and 4 from J; bases not matched to a gene: 5. CDR3 length: 14 residues. The germline V gene encodes CDR1 DFQATT and CDR2 SNEGSKA (reference sequence). CDR3 loop: CSAKGDRENQPQHF. DNA for the CDR3: TGCAGTGCTAAGGGGGACAGGGAGAATCAGCCCCAGCATTTT.

This clonotype was recorded many times. The chain is built from TRBV12-3 or TRBV12-4 and TRBJ2-1; D possibly corresponds to TRBD2 (6 bases). CDR3 size: 13 residues. With 4 bases removed from V and 7 bases from J, the gap between germline ends came to 11 bases. In DNA, the CDR3 is TGTGCCAGCAGTTCGACTAGTAGGAATGAGCAGTTCTTC. Amino acids: CASSSTSRNEQFF.

This clonotype was seen more than once but under ten times. The rearrangement uses TRBV5-6 and TRBJ1-4; D remains ambiguous. V was trimmed by 4 bases and J by 4 bases, leaving 14 bases between them. Germline CDR1 SGHDT, CDR2 YYEEEE. The CDR3 totals 15 residues. CDR3 residues: CASSASGDYNEKLFF. As DNA, the CDR3 is TGTGCCAGCAGCGCTTCAGGAGACTATAATGAAAAACTGTTTTTT.

This clonotype was counted ten times or more. The chain has TRBV3-1 and TRBJ1-2; D not certain. The CDR3 loop spans 14 amino acids. Germline V gives CDR1 LGHDT, CDR2 YNNKEL (reference sequence). Trimming removed 3 bases at V and 1 base at J, with 9 bases between. The CDR3 DNA reads TGTGCCAGCAGCCACACTCAGGTTAACTATGGCTACACCTTC. Residues: CASSHTQVNYGYTF.

The DNA for the CDR3 is TGTGCCAGCAGCTTAAACGGGGCCTGCGAGCAGTACTTC. Its translation: CASSLNGACEQYF. The V call is TRBV7-2, the J call TRBJ2-7; D might be TRBD1 or TRBD2, each matching 5 bases. V lost 2 bases and J lost 6, with 11 bases in between. The germline V gene has CDR1 SGHTA and CDR2 FQGNSA. This CDR3 spans 13 amino acids.